This T cell receptor beta chain is drawn from a study of T cell responses to AZD1222 COVID-19 vaccine. The study's findings and limits: Researchers took repertoire samples only after the peak T cell response had come. Nearly half of spike-specific TCRs reportedly target variant regions that are unmutated in the B.1.351 and B.1.1.7 variants. Spike-specific TCR breadth and depth grew following two AZD1222 doses. Females made up more of the donors, who were largely white British, and clonal diversity may have come out too low.

Germline loops: CDR1 SGHTA, CDR2 FQGTGA. CDR3 size: 13 residues. The junction had 6 bases not matched to a gene; V was cut back by 0 bases and J by 11 bases. Repertoires were generated with immunoSEQ multiplex PCR, while TCRdb's copy carries only in-frame clones and drops some. The top ten hold roughly 10% of the sample, which has around 92,000 clones, 65% to 90% seen once. This clone was recorded only once. Its antigen is unknown. V gene TRBV7-3 combines with J gene TRBJ1-1, with 7 bases lining up with TRBD1. Source: peripheral blood, taken on day 0 of AZD1222 vaccination. This clonotype was obtained from an adult in good health. The CDR3 sequence is CASSLTEGAQAFF. The CDR3 DNA reads as TGTGCCAGCAGCTTAACGGAGGGGGCACAGGCTTTCTTT. Full variable domain (missing parts from reference TRBV7-3 and TRBJ1-1): GAGVSQTPSNKVTEKGKYVELRCDPISGHTALYWYRQSLGQGPEFLIYFQGTGAADDSGLPNDRFFAVRPEGSVSTLKIQRTERGDSAVYLCASSLTEGAQAFFGQGTRLTVV.